Presented here are 8 T cell receptor beta chains from one specimen sequenced in a study of T cell repertoires in cytomegalovirus infection. TCRdb passed the reads through MiXCR, listing each CDR3 protein once. This table has hundreds of thousands of distinct CDR3 sequences, less than 40% appearing once. The specimen sequenced was PBMCs. The receptors derive from a human donor in good health (CMV status not recorded). Some clones in this sample may be carry-over from other donors' samples.

This clonotype was seen only a few times. J is TRBJ1-2 and V is TRBV10-3; D uncertain. The CDR3 consists of 13 residues. CDR1 is ENHRY, CDR2 SYGVKD, per germline. The V and J ends lost 3 bases and 8 bases respectively, with 13 bases between them. DNA of the CDR3: TGTGCCATCAGTGAAAACAGTGGAGGCGGCTACACCTTC. It encodes CAISENSGGGYTF.

There are many counts of this clonotype. CDR3 DNA: TGTGCCAGCAGCTTAAGACGGGACAGAAATAATGAAAAACTGTTTTTT. This codes for CASSLRRDRNNEKLFF. The rearrangement uses TRBV7-6 and TRBJ1-4, with 7 bases aligning to TRBD1. Looked up from germline, CDR1 is SGHVS and CDR2 is FNYEAQ. The CDR3 sequence is 16 residues long. Losses at the gene ends were 2 bases for V and 4 bases for J; bases not matched to a gene: 7.

This clonotype has at least ten counts. The CDR3 reads CASSAMTGANVLTF. In DNA form, the CDR3 reads TGTGCCAGCAGTGCCATGACTGGGGCCAACGTCCTGACTTTC. The rearrangement uses TRBV27 and TRBJ2-6; no clear D gene. V dropped 5 bases and J dropped 2 bases, with 7 bases sitting between them. The germline CDR1 and CDR2 sequences are MNHEY and SMNVEV (reference sequence). This CDR3 is 14 amino acids long. The full variable domain, in which reference TRBV27 and TRBJ2-6 provide the parts outside the CDR3, is EAQVTQNPRYLITVTGKKLTVTCSQNMNHEYMSWYRQDPGLGLRQIYYSMNVEVTDKGDVPEGYKVSRKEKRNFPLILESPSPNQTSLYFCASSAMTGANVLTFGAGSRLTVL.

This clonotype was recorded many times. The V gene is TRBV11-2, the J gene TRBJ2-3, with a tentative D call TRBD2 (6 bases). The V end was cut by 5 bases, the J end by 1 base, with 25 bases between. The germline CDR1 and CDR2 sequences are SGHAT and FQNNGV. The CDR3 is 19 amino acids. The CDR3 reads CASSTFGGPGGLGTDTQYF. The CDR3 bases are TGTGCCAGCAGCACATTCGGGGGTCCCGGCGGGTTGGGCACAGATACGCAGTATTTT.

The chain joins TRBV14 to TRBJ1-1, with D possibly TRBD1 on 5 matching bases. Germline lookup yields CDR1 SGHDN and CDR2 FVKESK. Trimming cost V 0 bases and J 8 bases, with 13 bases left between them. The CDR3 totals 14 residues. The CDR3 coding sequence is TGTGCCAGCAGCCAAGATTGGGGGGGAGCAGAAGCTTTCTTT. Its translation is CASSQDWGGAEAFF.

The chain joins TRBV7-6 to TRBJ2-6, with TRBD1 identical over 7 bases. The trim removed 1 base at V and 0 bases at J, leaving 6 bases unmatched. Germline V gene data show CDR1 as SGHVS and CDR2 as FNYEAQ. This CDR3 region has 18 residues. The CDR3 reads CASSLVTDRDSGANVLTF. The CDR3 region has the DNA TGTGCCAGCAGCTTAGTTACTGACAGGGACTCTGGGGCCAACGTCCTGACTTTC.

This clonotype occurred a few times. The chain recombines TRBV5-1 with TRBJ1-6, with 7 bases identical to TRBD1. Germline V gene sequence: CDR1 SGHRS, CDR2 YFSETQ. V lost 1 base, J lost 8 bases, and 12 bases stayed unmatched. This CDR3 has 17 amino acids. CDR3 region: CASSLNPTGVSDSPLHF. The DNA for the CDR3 is TGCGCCAGCAGCTTGAACCCTACAGGGGTATCGGATTCACCCCTCCACTTT.

Regarding this clonotype: A read error may explain this, as a much larger clone is one base away. The chain recombines TRBV28 with TRBJ1-6; 7 nucleotides line up with TRBD1. Germline CDR1 reads MDHEN; CDR2 reads SYDVKM. The CDR3 is 15 amino acids. In DNA form, the CDR3 reads TGTGCCAGCAGTACTTCCGGGACAGCCAATTCACCCCTCCAATTT. Translated: CASSTSGTANSPLQF. Drawing the rest from reference TRBV28 and TRBJ1-6, the complete variable domain is DVKVTQSSRYLVKRTGEKVFLECVQDMDHENMFWYRQDPGLGLRLIYFSYDVKMKEKGDIPEGYSVSREKKERFSLILESASTNQTSMYLCASSTSGTANSPLQFGNGTRLTVT.